This TCR beta chain emerged from a study of blood T cell repertoires in COVID-19. On the study more broadly: COVID-19 samples from acute and convalescent phases originated in the United States, Italy and Spain.

In the source study's methods: Amplification of reference gene primers was used by the study to estimate nucleated cell counts. Sequencing was performed with immunoSEQ multiplex PCR; in TCRdb, only in-frame clones are kept and a portion is missing. The V and J calls and clone size were taken over from that table, and D and trimming were inferred from the DNA. The sample shows some 71,000 clones, roughly 84% of them seen only once. V shed 3 bases and J 12 bases; nucleotides not matched to a gene: 12. CDR3 length: 14 residues. Germline V gene lookup returns CDR1 DFQATT and CDR2 SNEGSKA (reference sequence).

The sequenced sample consisted of peripheral blood. The chain joins TRBV20-1 to TRBJ2-1; TRBD2 agrees at 9 bases. The receptor was derived from a woman in her fifties or sixties with acute or convalescent COVID-19. The CDR3 sequence: CSASGEQAGGRQFF. CDR3 coding DNA: TGCAGTGCTAGTGGCGAGCAAGCGGGAGGAAGGCAGTTCTTC.